Detailed here is one T cell receptor (beta chain). Only a few counts were recorded for this clonotype. Which antigen it targets is not known. Base qualities are not at hand, and no much larger clone is one base apart. The data derive from a study of spatial heterogeneity in lung cancer (dated by TCRdb to the late 2010s). General notes on the study: More beta-chain than alpha-chain transcripts were consistently detected, likely reflecting higher beta-chain transcript abundance. In the raw uncorrected reads, each unique combination of TCR and UMI appeared on average more than ten times. At surgery, both alpha and beta chains were TCR-sequenced in roughly 230 tumor regions, 64 matched nontumor lung samples and 56 PBMC samples. TCR repertoire features were related to nonsynonymous mutation counts determined by whole-exome sequencing of tumor tissue. The study quantitatively compared TCR alpha and beta repertoires across multiple tumor regions, matched nontumor lung and blood in non-small cell lung cancer. The full study reports these points: Additional single-cell paired TCR alpha and beta sequencing was considered necessary to confirm, at a functional level, the hypothesis that regional TCRs recognize regional mutations. Ubiquitous expanded tumor TCRs were found in blood more often at tumor resection than at routine follow-up.

The sample's time point label, in plain terms: sample taken at primary tumor resection. Samples were obtained from about 69 patients with early-stage, untreated non-small cell lung cancer from the lung TRACERx cohort. Without any cell sorting, TCR sequencing was performed on whole RNA extracted either from tumor and nontumor lung tissue or from cryopreserved PBMC samples. A patient was chosen for TCR sequencing only when enough RNA was available from at least two tumor regions. Library preparation used 5' RACE. The sequencing machine was a NextSeq 500. In the TCR library protocol, a unique molecular identifier was attached to each TCR cDNA molecule so that PCR and sequencing errors could be corrected. Under the source paper's analysis protocol: TCR identification, UMI-based error correction and CDR3 extraction were all carried out with Decombinator tools. TCRs above a frequency of 2 per 1,000, corresponding to the top 1% of the tumor frequency distribution, were defined as expanded. Rényi diversity was computed with the R vegan package after subsampling each repertoire 100 times to 5,000 TCRs. CDR3 similarity networks were built from amino acid triplet string-kernel similarity, with CDR3s being connected when pairwise similarity was above 0.82. The public reads were quality trimmed at Q25 with fastp and then assembled into clones with MiXCR by TCRdb, keeping productive beta chains. Records with the same CDR3 protein are collapsed into one entry carrying the most frequent genes and DNA. Clone size and V and J calls follow TCRdb, not the original study. The sample data list fewer than 45,000 distinct CDR3 sequences, and about 7.7% of these were observed just once. 29% of the sample is in the top ten clones.

The CDR3 has 14 amino acids, counting the end cysteine and phenylalanine. Only the CDR3 region is kept as DNA, spanning 42 bases read in frame from base 1. Between the V and J ends, shortened by 6 bases and 1 base respectively, the junction contains 9 bases. Taken from the germline V gene (reference sequence), the CDR1 and CDR2 loops are MNHEY and SMNVEV. The sequence joins TRBV27 to TRBJ1-4, with an unclear D gene assignment. The receptor's source is a female donor with early-stage non-small cell lung cancer. Source: PBMCs, taken at surgery. DNA sequence: TGTGCCAGCAGGGGGTGGCAAACTAATGAAAAACTGTTTTTT. The resulting protein is CASRGWQTNEKLFF.